This T cell receptor beta chain was captured by sequencing in a study of blood T cell repertoires in COVID-19. Study overall: Spain, Italy and the United States supplied samples that represented acute and convalescent COVID-19. The cDNA or gDNA used as material had been derived from T cells, B-cell-depleted T cells, or PBMCs.

Patients from Seattle were sampled longitudinally, starting during active infection. Germline V gene lookup returns CDR1 MNHEY and CDR2 SVGEGT. V dropped 0 bases and J dropped 6 bases, with 9 bases sitting between them. This CDR3 is 13 amino acids long. Per the original methods: Amplified reference gene primers provided the basis for estimating nucleated cell counts. TCRdb's table, derived via immunoSEQ multiplex PCR, lists solely in-frame clones and lacks some. V and J calls and clone size are as listed in that table; D and trimming were resolved from the DNA. The sample carries 150,000 or so clones, about 88% recorded once.

This TCR was sampled from a man aged 55 to 70 with COVID-19, enrolled during active disease. The gene calls are TRBV6-2 or TRBV6-3 and TRBJ2-7; no firm D call. Sequences were obtained from peripheral blood. CDR3 sequence: CASSYSLAGEQYF. The CDR3 nucleotides are TGTGCCAGCAGTTACTCTCTGGCAGGCGAGCAGTACTTC.